The source of this T cell receptor (beta chain) is a study of PD-L1 blockade in urothelial cancer. About the research overall: Patients had received 0 to 3 prior chemotherapy regimens. Blood was analyzed 3 weeks (second dose) and 6 weeks after treatment start.

The data were produced by immunoSEQ multiplex PCR, yet TCRdb's version contains in-frame clones alone and is incomplete. The sample consists of 25,000 to 30,000 clones, 75% to 90% of them appearing once. This CDR3 contains 14 residues. Locally advanced or metastatic urothelial carcinoma was present in patients. This specimen consisted of PBMCs, obtained around atezolizumab (anti-PD-L1) treatment. The TCR originated in a man aged 45-60 years with urothelial cancer. This sequence joins TRBV21-1 and TRBJ1-1. TRBV21-1 is shown as a pseudogene. For the CDR3, the DNA is TGTGCCAGCAGCAAAAAGGATAAAGGAGCCGAAGCTTTCTTT. This translates into CASSKKDKGAEAFF.